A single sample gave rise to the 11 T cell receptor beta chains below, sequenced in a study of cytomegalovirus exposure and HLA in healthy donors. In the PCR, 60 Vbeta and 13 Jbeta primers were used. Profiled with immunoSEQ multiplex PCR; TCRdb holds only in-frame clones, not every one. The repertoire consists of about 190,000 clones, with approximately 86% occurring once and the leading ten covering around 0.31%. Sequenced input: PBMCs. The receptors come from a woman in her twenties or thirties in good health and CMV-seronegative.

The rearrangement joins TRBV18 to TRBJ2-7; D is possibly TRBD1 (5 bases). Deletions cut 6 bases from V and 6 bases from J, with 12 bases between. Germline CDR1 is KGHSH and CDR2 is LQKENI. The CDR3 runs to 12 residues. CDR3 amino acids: CASSRREGEQYF. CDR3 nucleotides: TGTGCCAGCTCTCGCAGGGAAGGCGAGCAGTACTTC.

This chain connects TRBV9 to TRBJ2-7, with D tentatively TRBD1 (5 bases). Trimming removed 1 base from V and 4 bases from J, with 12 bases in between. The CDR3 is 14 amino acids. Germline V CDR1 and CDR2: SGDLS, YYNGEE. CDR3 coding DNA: TGTGCCAGCAGCGTAACTACGGACACTTACGAGCAGTACTTC. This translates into CASSVTTDTYEQYF.

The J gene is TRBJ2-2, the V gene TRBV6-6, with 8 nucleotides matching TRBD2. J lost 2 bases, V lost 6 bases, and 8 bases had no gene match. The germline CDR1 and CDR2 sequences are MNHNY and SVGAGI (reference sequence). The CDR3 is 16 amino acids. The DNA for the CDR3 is TGTGCCAGCAGGTATCTTCTAGCGGGTAACACCGGGGAGCTGTTTTTT. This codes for CASRYLLAGNTGELFF.

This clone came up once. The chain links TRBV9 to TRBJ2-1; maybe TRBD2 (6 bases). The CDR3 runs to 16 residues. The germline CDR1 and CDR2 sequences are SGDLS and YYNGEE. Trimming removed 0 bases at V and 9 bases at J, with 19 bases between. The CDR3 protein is CASSVGPGGPEAEQFF. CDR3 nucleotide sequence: TGTGCCAGCAGCGTAGGCCCCGGGGGACCCGAAGCTGAGCAGTTCTTC. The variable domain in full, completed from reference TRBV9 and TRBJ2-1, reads DSGVTQTPKHLITATGQRVTLRCSPRSGDLSVYWYQQSLDQGLQFLIQYYNGEERAKGNILERFSAQQFPDLHSELNLSSLELGDSALYFCASSVGPGGPEAEQFFGPGTRLTVL.

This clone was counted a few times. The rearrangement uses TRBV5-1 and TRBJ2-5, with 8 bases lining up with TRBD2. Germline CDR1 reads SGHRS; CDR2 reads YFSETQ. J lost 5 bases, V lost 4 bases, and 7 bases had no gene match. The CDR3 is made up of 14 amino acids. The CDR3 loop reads CASSMASGLETQYF. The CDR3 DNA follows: TGCGCCAGCAGCATGGCTAGCGGGTTGGAGACCCAGTACTTC.

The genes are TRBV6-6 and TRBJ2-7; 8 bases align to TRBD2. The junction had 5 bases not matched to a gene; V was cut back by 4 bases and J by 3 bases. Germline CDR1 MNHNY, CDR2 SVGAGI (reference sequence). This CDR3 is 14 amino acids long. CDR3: CASSSGTRGYEQYF. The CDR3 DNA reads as TGTGCCAGCAGTTCCGGGACTAGGGGCTACGAGCAGTACTTC.

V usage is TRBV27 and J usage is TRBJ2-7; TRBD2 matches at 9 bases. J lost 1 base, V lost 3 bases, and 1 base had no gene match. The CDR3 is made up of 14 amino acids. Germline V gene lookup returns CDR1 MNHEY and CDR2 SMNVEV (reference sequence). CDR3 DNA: TGTGCCAGCAGTTTCGCGGGGGGGTCCTACGAGCAGTACTTC. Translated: CASSFAGGSYEQYF.

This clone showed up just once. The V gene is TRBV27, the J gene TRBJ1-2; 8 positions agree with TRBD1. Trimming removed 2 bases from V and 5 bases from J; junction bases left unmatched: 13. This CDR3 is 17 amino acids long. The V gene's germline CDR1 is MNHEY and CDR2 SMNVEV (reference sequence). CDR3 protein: CASSLRDQQGGPYGYTF. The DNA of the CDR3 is TGTGCCAGCAGTTTAAGGGACCAACAGGGGGGACCTTATGGCTACACCTTC.

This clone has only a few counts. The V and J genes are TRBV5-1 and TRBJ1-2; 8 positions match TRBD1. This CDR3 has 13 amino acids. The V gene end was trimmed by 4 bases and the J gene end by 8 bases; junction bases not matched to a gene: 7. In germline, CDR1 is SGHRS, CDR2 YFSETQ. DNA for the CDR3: TGCGCCAGCAGCGATCGGGACAGGACAGGCTACACCTTC. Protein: CASSDRDRTGYTF.

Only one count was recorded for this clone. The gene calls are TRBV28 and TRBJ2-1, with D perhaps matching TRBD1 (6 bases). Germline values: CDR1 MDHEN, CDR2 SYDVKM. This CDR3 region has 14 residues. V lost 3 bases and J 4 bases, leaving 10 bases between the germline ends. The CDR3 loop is CASSFPGQYNEQFF. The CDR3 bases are TGTGCCAGCAGTTTTCCTGGACAGTACAATGAGCAGTTCTTC.

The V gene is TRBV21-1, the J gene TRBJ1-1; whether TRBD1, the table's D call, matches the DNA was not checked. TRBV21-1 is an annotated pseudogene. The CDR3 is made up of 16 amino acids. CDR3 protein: CASSKGRVISGTEAFF. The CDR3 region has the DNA TGTGCCAGCAGCAAAGGCAGGGTGATTTCCGGGACTGAAGCTTTCTTT.